The 5 T cell receptor beta chains below come from one sample, sequenced in a study of spatial heterogeneity in lung cancer. TCRdb fed the 5' RACE reads into MiXCR, producing one record per CDR3 protein. The repertoire holds about 580 distinct CDR3 sequences, with around a tenth as singletons. Antigens for these TCRs are unknown. Time point reported: sample taken at primary tumor resection. Broader study findings: Mutation counts in tumors were tracked by counts of expanded intratumoral alpha and beta TCRs.

This specimen was lung tumor tissue, taken at surgery. These receptors were obtained from a female donor with early-stage non-small cell lung cancer.

The chain has TRBV9 and TRBJ2-3; either TRBD1 or TRBD2 may supply D (5 bases each). The germline gives CDR1 SGDLS, CDR2 YYNGEE. The V gene lost 3 bases and the J gene lost 6 bases, with 17 bases spanning the gap. CDR3 length equals 15 residues. CDR3 sequence (DNA): TGTGCCAGCAGCGCCGAGGGACGTCGGGCGGATACGCAGTATTTT. Protein product: CASSAEGRRADTQYF. The complete variable domain, with remaining parts taken from reference TRBV9 and TRBJ2-3, reads DSGVTQTPKHLITATGQRVTLRCSPRSGDLSVYWYQQSLDQGLQFLIQYYNGEERAKGNILERFSAQQFPDLHSELNLSSLELGDSALYFCASSAEGRRADTQYFGPGTRLTVL.

This clonotype counts as large. V usage is TRBV4-2 and J usage is TRBJ2-3; 12 bases line up with TRBD2. This CDR3 is built from 18 residues. Unmatched junction bases numbered 10, after V lost 0 bases and J lost 6 bases. CDR1 is LGHNA and CDR2 is YNFKEQ in the germline V gene. The CDR3 reads CASSQDGASGGASDTQYF. CDR3 coding DNA: TGTGCCAGCAGCCAAGATGGGGCTAGCGGGGGGGCTAGCGATACGCAGTATTTT.

By sample fraction, this clonotype is large. CDR3 bases: TGTGCCAGCAGCCGGAGCGGGGCCCCCTACGAGCAGTACTTC. This sequence encodes CASSRSGAPYEQYF. The chain couples TRBV9 to TRBJ2-7; TRBD2 matches at 7 bases. Germline V gene lookup returns CDR1 SGDLS and CDR2 YYNGEE. The V gene end was trimmed by 4 bases and the J gene end by 2 bases; junction bases not matched to a gene: 6. The CDR3 consists of 14 residues.

This clonotype rates as medium-sized. The chain combines TRBV29-1 with TRBJ2-3; D might be TRBD2 (5 bases). Trimming stripped 6 bases from V and 2 bases from J, with 12 bases between. Germline V gene sequence: CDR1 SQVTM, CDR2 ANQGSEA. CDR3 length: 13 residues. The CDR3 DNA follows: TGCAGCGTCGTGGACGGGAACACAGATACGCAGTATTTT. Translation gives CSVVDGNTDTQYF.

The chain employs TRBV30 and TRBJ1-2; possible D gene TRBD1, 6 bases. CDR1 is GTSNPN, CDR2 SVGIG, per germline (reference sequence). CDR3 size: 11 residues. V shed 8 bases and J shed 5 bases, with 12 bases lying between them. CDR3 residues: CAGGQPYGYTF. The CDR3 DNA follows: TGTGCCGGTGGACAGCCGTATGGCTACACCTTC.